These T cell receptor beta chains were read from a single sample in a study of shared clonotypes between healthy human individuals. Produced via immunoSEQ multiplex PCR; TCRdb's table is partial and in-frame only. The sample holds over 2 million clones, approximately 94% seen once. Sequencing was performed on naive CD8+ T cells sorted from blood. The receptors were gathered from a man aged 18-30 years in good health. Both conserved end residues are part of each CDR3. The D gene is left open where the match is weak. Size tells how often a clone was seen (once, few, many) or the class of an expanded clone, and some rows leave it out.

cdr3_aa | v_call | d_call | clone_size | j_call
CASSFGVSYEQYF | TRBV7-9 | - | - | TRBJ2-7
CASSSAGNFGEQYF | TRBV7-6 | - | - | TRBJ2-7
CASSLGGEGEKLFF | TRBV13 | - | - | TRBJ1-4
CASSQEGLAGDNEQFF | TRBV4-1 | TRBD2 | - | TRBJ2-1
CASSQVRGSVGNTIYF | TRBV4-3 | - | - | TRBJ1-3
CSVELEGSGNTIYF | TRBV29-1 | - | - | TRBJ1-3
CAWSVGTGANVLTF | TRBV30 | - | once | TRBJ2-6
CASSVVGGMNTEAFF | TRBV9 | - | few | TRBJ1-1
CASSPTGTLNTEAFF | TRBV27 | - | - | TRBJ1-1
CASSLVGGVNYGYTF | TRBV7-9 | TRBD1 | - | TRBJ1-2
CASSFGAGELFF | TRBV7-2 | - | - | TRBJ2-2
CASSDPSGGTDTQYF | TRBV2 | TRBD2 | - | TRBJ2-3
CASSPPGTSGFNEQFF | TRBV5-6 | TRBD2 | - | TRBJ2-1
CASRGGHSGNTIYF | TRBV19 | - | - | TRBJ1-3
CAWSRVAADTQYF | TRBV30 | - | once | TRBJ2-3
CATRSCIPSASTDTQYF | TRBV21-1 | - | - | TRBJ2-3
CASSVEPSETQETQYF | TRBV9 | - | - | TRBJ2-5
CASSSVEGTLSYEQYF | TRBV5-4 | - | - | TRBJ2-7
CASSYREAYEQYF | TRBV13 | - | - | TRBJ2-7
CSVDSDGSNQPQHF | TRBV29-1 | - | - | TRBJ1-5
CASSSSTLNEQFF | TRBV11-2 | - | - | TRBJ2-1
CASRSTGRGGAEGSYEQYF | TRBV7-9 | - | - | TRBJ2-7
CASSEGAGGLTDTQYF | TRBV9 | - | once | TRBJ2-3
CSASWPDTQYF | TRBV20-1 | - | - | TRBJ2-3
CATSNTVEGAETQYF | TRBV15 | - | - | TRBJ2-5
CAWSTGQGYNSPLHF | TRBV30 | TRBD1 | - | TRBJ1-6
CASSPRDRAEAFF | TRBV7-9 | TRBD1 | - | TRBJ1-1
CSVAGPGENIQYF | TRBV29-1 | - | once | TRBJ2-4
CASSESKRVGAYEQYF | TRBV10-2 | - | - | TRBJ2-7
CASSYSIGQVPYEQYF | TRBV6-5 | TRBD1 | - | TRBJ2-7
CASNTFDRSTGELFF | TRBV7-8 | - | - | TRBJ2-2
CASSLSVYEQYF | TRBV5-6 | - | - | TRBJ2-7
CASSLGQGGIQETQYF | TRBV18 | - | - | TRBJ2-5
CASSLAVIREPQHF | TRBV28 | - | - | TRBJ1-5
CAWSVVYNEQFF | TRBV30 | - | - | TRBJ2-1
CASSELTEGSYEQYF | TRBV10-1 | - | once | TRBJ2-7
CASSLEMGYTGELFF | TRBV7-2 | - | - | TRBJ2-2
CASGLDLLNTETQYF | TRBV12-5 | - | - | TRBJ2-5
CASSQVWDGTNYGYTF | TRBV4-1 | - | - | TRBJ1-2
CASSLDFQVDSPLHF | TRBV11-2 | - | - | TRBJ1-6
CASSEVTHRDSGNTIYF | TRBV2 | - | - | TRBJ1-3
CAGTDRGTDTQYF | TRBV12-5 | - | - | TRBJ2-3
CASSEYYSASSYNSPLHF | TRBV25-1 | - | once | TRBJ1-6
CASTRLAGSTDTQYF | TRBV2 | TRBD2 | - | TRBJ2-3
CASSYSNGHSYEQYF | TRBV6-5 | - | - | TRBJ2-7
CASRGLADSYNEQFF | TRBV6-5 | TRBD2 | few | TRBJ2-1
CASSLGLFTYEQYF | TRBV7-8 | - | once | TRBJ2-7
CASSLGRGYEQYF | TRBV27 | TRBD1 | - | TRBJ2-7
CASSSRILAGANTGELFF | TRBV19 | TRBD2 | - | TRBJ2-2
CASSLGTAGTEAFF | TRBV28 | TRBD1 | - | TRBJ1-1
CASRGQGARSGYTF | TRBV6-6 | TRBD1 | few | TRBJ1-2
CASSPAGWETQYF | TRBV5-4 | - | once | TRBJ2-5
CASSVSGSTDTQYF | TRBV10-2 | - | - | TRBJ2-3
CASSQELVSEQFF | TRBV14 | - | - | TRBJ2-1
CASSQEAFYGYNEQFF | TRBV4-3 | - | - | TRBJ2-1
CASSLFAGSYEQYF | TRBV27 | - | once | TRBJ2-7